This T cell receptor beta chain emerged from a study of T cell responses to AZD1222 COVID-19 vaccine. Study summary: Pooling of second doses given at about 4 or about 12 weeks was done. Points from the study as a whole: Donors in the cohort were predominantly white British and more often female, and clonal diversity was possibly underestimated. Regions 160-218 and 743-854 held dominance among vaccine-associated CD4 TCRs, which spanned spike.

Data came from immunoSEQ multiplex PCR; TCRdb stores just in-frame clones and leaves some out. The sample lists approximately 120,000 clones; 70% to 90% were seen once. CDR1 MRHNA and CDR2 SNTAGT come from the germline V gene. This CDR3 spans 13 amino acids. V lost 5 bases and J 1 base, leaving 8 bases between the germline ends. This clone has just one count. The antigen is unknown. This specimen consisted of peripheral blood, obtained on day 0 of AZD1222 vaccination. The V and J genes are TRBV6-4 and TRBJ1-1, with D possibly being TRBD1 (5 bases). This clonotype originated in an adult in good health. CDR3 bases: TGTGCCAGCAGTCAACAGGAGAACACTGAAGCTTTCTTT. Its translation is CASSQQENTEAFF.